Each of the 26 T cell receptor beta chains below was sequenced from the same sample in a study of blood T cell repertoires in COVID-19. Assay: immunoSEQ multiplex PCR; the TCRdb copy retains only in-frame clones and omits some. The sample shows about 210,000 clones, about 91% of them seen only once. Sequencing was carried out using peripheral blood. The receptor source for this set is a man aged 30 to 45 with acute or convalescent COVID-19.

The gene calls are TRBV28 and TRBJ2-4; TRBD1 is a possible D gene (6 bases). Germline V gives CDR1 MDHEN, CDR2 SYDVKM. The V and J ends lost 5 bases and 0 bases respectively, with 11 bases between them. The CDR3 loop spans 15 amino acids. The CDR3: CASSPRTVAKNIQYF. Here the CDR3 DNA reads TGTGCCAGCAGTCCCAGGACAGTAGCCAAAAACATTCAGTACTTC. The full variable domain, its missing parts supplied by reference TRBV28 and TRBJ2-4, is DVKVTQSSRYLVKRTGEKVFLECVQDMDHENMFWYRQDPGLGLRLIYFSYDVKMKEKGDIPEGYSVSREKKERFSLILESASTNQTSMYLCASSPRTVAKNIQYFGAGTRLSVL.

The chain employs TRBV7-3 and TRBJ2-7; D is uncertain. Germline V gene sequence: CDR1 SGHTA, CDR2 FQGTGA. The ends were cut back, 2 bases at V and 2 bases at J, with 10 bases in the middle. The CDR3 consists of 14 residues. The CDR3 region is CASSLGGPTYEQYF. CDR3 sequence (DNA): TGTGCCAGCAGCTTAGGTGGGCCTACCTACGAGCAGTACTTC.

The chain has TRBV13 and TRBJ1-4; D gene uncertain. In germline, CDR1 is PRHDT, CDR2 FYEKMQ (reference sequence). This CDR3 region has 12 residues. The V end lost 0 bases, the J end lost 8 bases, and 4 bases lay between the germline ends. CDR3 residues: CASSLGVEKLFF. The CDR3 nucleotides are TGTGCCAGCAGCTTAGGCGTGGAAAAACTGTTTTTT.

The chain recombines TRBV6-5 with TRBJ1-4; 9 nucleotides line up with TRBD1. The CDR3 is 14 amino acids. Germline lookup yields CDR1 MNHEY and CDR2 SVGAGI. With V trimmed by 6 bases and J by 8 bases, 7 bases remained unmatched. The CDR3 sequence: CASRLQGASEKLFF. In nucleotides, the CDR3 is TGTGCCAGCAGGCTACAGGGGGCTAGCGAAAAACTGTTTTTT.

A few counts support this clone. The chain carries TRBV27 and TRBJ1-6, with D perhaps TRBD1 (5 bases). The CDR3 spans 14 residues. Germline CDR1 is MNHEY and CDR2 is SMNVEV (reference sequence). The V end was cut by 1 base, the J end by 8 bases, with 9 bases between. The CDR3 region has the DNA TGTGCCAGCAGTTTATTGTGGGGGGATTCACCCCTCCACTTT. Protein sequence: CASSLLWGDSPLHF.

V is TRBV3-1 (or the pseudogene TRBV3-2) and J is TRBJ1-5; D is possibly TRBD1 (5 bases). The CDR3 has 14 residues. Germline V gene lookup returns CDR1 LGHDT and CDR2 YNNKEL (reference sequence). V lost 4 bases and J 4 bases, leaving 11 bases between the germline ends. The CDR3, as DNA: TGTGCCAGCAGCCCAACGGGGGGAAATCAGCCCCAGCATTTT. This gives the protein CASSPTGGNQPQHF.

This sequence joins TRBV5-1 and TRBJ2-5; tentative D call: TRBD2 (5 bases). This CDR3 comprises 14 residues. The V and J ends lost 4 bases and 5 bases respectively, with 15 bases between them. Germline-derived CDR1 and CDR2 are SGHRS and YFSETQ. The CDR3 nucleotides are TGCGCCAGCAGCCATGCCAGGAGGCCCGAGACCCAGTACTTC. Protein product: CASSHARRPETQYF.

This chain links TRBV2 with TRBJ1-5; maybe TRBD1 (6 bases). The CDR3 runs 14 residues. Trimming left V 4 bases short and J 3 bases short, with 10 bases between. Germline V lookup: CDR1 SNHLY, CDR2 FYNNEI. CDR3 DNA: TGTGCCAGCAGTGTACAGGGTATCAATCAGCCCCAGCATTTT. This translates into CASSVQGINQPQHF.

V and J are TRBV5-1 and TRBJ2-5, with 12 bases that match TRBD2. Trimming removed 1 base from V and 5 bases from J; junction bases left unmatched: 9. The germline CDR1 and CDR2 sequences are SGHRS and YFSETQ. The CDR3 length is 17 residues. This CDR3 reads CASSLFPLAGGPETQYF. In nucleotides, the CDR3 is TGCGCCAGCAGCTTGTTCCCGCTAGCGGGAGGGCCGGAGACCCAGTACTTC. Supplemented by reference TRBV5-1 and TRBJ2-5, the full variable domain reads KAGVTQTPRYLIKTRGQQVTLSCSPISGHRSVSWYQQTPGQGLQFLFEYFSETQRNKGNFPGRFSGRQFSNSRSEMNVSTLELGDSALYLCASSLFPLAGGPETQYFGPGTRLLVL.

The chain carries TRBV28 and TRBJ1-5; 9 nucleotides match TRBD1. The V gene end was trimmed by 3 bases and the J gene end by 3 bases; junction bases not matched to a gene: 3. This CDR3 has 15 residues. The V gene's germline CDR1 is MDHEN and CDR2 SYDVKM. CDR3 region: CASSFGQGLNQPQHF. The DNA of the CDR3 is TGTGCCAGCAGTTTCGGACAGGGGCTCAATCAGCCCCAGCATTTT.

This chain connects TRBV7-3 to TRBJ2-1; 8 nucleotides align to TRBD1. This CDR3 has 16 amino acids. In germline, CDR1 is SGHTA, CDR2 FQGTGA. With 0 bases clipped from V and 9 bases from J, the junction kept 10 bases outside the gene matches. The CDR3 bases are TGTGCCAGCAGCTTAACGGCCCCCGGACAGGGCGGTGAGCAGTTCTTC. Translating it yields CASSLTAPGQGGEQFF.

This chain joins TRBV18 and TRBJ2-3, with 10 bases aligning to TRBD1. This CDR3 is 16 amino acids long. The germline gives CDR1 KGHSH, CDR2 LQKENI. V lost 4 bases to trimming and J lost 2 bases; unmatched junction nucleotides: 6. The CDR3 here is CASSQTGTGVTDTQYF. CDR3 bases: TGTGCCAGCTCACAAACCGGGACAGGGGTCACAGATACGCAGTATTTT.

The chain couples TRBV19 to TRBJ2-1; tentatively, D is TRBD1 (6 bases). CDR3 size: 15 residues. CDR1 is LNHDA, CDR2 SQIVND, per germline (reference sequence). Between the trimmed V and J ends, which lost 4 bases and 4 bases, there was a span of 14 bases. DNA of the CDR3: TGTGCCAGTAGTACCAACGACAGGATTTACAATGAGCAGTTCTTC. It encodes CASSTNDRIYNEQFF.

The genes are TRBV19 and TRBJ1-2, with TRBD1 matching over 7 bases. J lost 2 bases, V lost 6 bases, and 12 bases had no gene match. The CDR3 covers 16 residues. The germline V gene has CDR1 LNHDA and CDR2 SQIVND (reference sequence). Here the CDR3 DNA reads TGTGCCAGTAGAAGACAGGGACCGGGGGGGAACTATGGCTACACCTTC. Translation: CASRRQGPGGNYGYTF.

The chain employs TRBV7-9 and TRBJ2-5; TRBD2 might be the D (6 bases). Germline V gives CDR1 SEHNR, CDR2 FQNEAQ (reference sequence). CDR3 length: 15 amino acids. V was clipped by 5 bases and J by 4 bases, with 17 bases between them. CDR3 amino acids: CASSPWGSSGETQYF. CDR3 nucleotide sequence: TGTGCCAGCAGCCCCTGGGGAAGTAGCGGAGAGACCCAGTACTTC.

This sequence joins TRBV5-1 and TRBJ2-2, with 14 bases that match TRBD2. Germline V gives CDR1 SGHRS, CDR2 YFSETQ. The CDR3 loop spans 20 amino acids. With 4 bases clipped from V and 4 bases from J, the junction kept 15 bases outside the gene matches. CDR3 residues: CASSPSPGTSGSWLTGELFF. CDR3 coding DNA: TGCGCCAGCAGCCCTTCTCCCGGGACTAGCGGGAGTTGGCTCACCGGGGAGCTGTTTTTT.

The chain combines TRBV6-6 with TRBJ2-7; the match to TRBD2 covers 8 bases. The CDR3 totals 15 residues. CDR1 is MNHNY, CDR2 SVGAGI, per germline (reference sequence). With V trimmed by 5 bases and J by 2 bases, 8 bases remained unmatched. The CDR3 DNA sequence: TGTGCCAGCAGTGTTTCCCGGGGACTAGCCTACGAGCAGTACTTC. It encodes CASSVSRGLAYEQYF.

V usage is TRBV7-3 and J usage is TRBJ2-2, with 7 positions matching TRBD1. CDR3 length: 17 residues. Trimming at V came to 0 bases and at J to 1 base, leaving 5 bases not matched to a gene. Germline lookup yields CDR1 SGHTA and CDR2 FQGTGA. CDR3 DNA sequence: TGTGCCAGCAGCTTAACCCCTTGGACAGGGAACACCGGGGAGCTGTTTTTT. Its translation is CASSLTPWTGNTGELFF.

The rearrangement uses TRBV6-6 and TRBJ1-1, with TRBD1 matching over 7 bases. Unmatched junction bases numbered 6, after V lost 6 bases and J lost 8 bases. CDR1 and CDR2 (germline): MNHNY, SVGAGI (reference sequence). CDR3 size: 12 residues. DNA of the CDR3: TGTGCCAGCAGGCGAAAGGACAGGGAAGCTTTCTTT. This translates into CASRRKDREAFF.

The rearrangement joins TRBV27 to TRBJ2-1, with 10 bases matching TRBD2. V lost 3 bases to trimming and J lost 2 bases; unmatched junction nucleotides: 7. The germline CDR1 and CDR2 sequences are MNHEY and SMNVEV (reference sequence). The CDR3 spans 17 residues. The CDR3 is CASSFRLAGGPYNEQFF. CDR3 nucleotides: TGTGCCAGCAGTTTTCGGTTAGCGGGAGGTCCCTACAATGAGCAGTTCTTC.

The chain carries TRBV29-1 and TRBJ2-7; 7 nucleotides match TRBD1. This CDR3 spans 12 amino acids. In germline, CDR1 is SQVTM, CDR2 ANQGSEA. V gave up 7 bases and J gave up 2 bases; unmatched junction bases: 5. CDR3 DNA: TGCAGCGGGGGACAGACTACCTACGAGCAGTACTTC. Translation gives CSGGQTTYEQYF.

The chain employs TRBV28 and TRBJ1-2; D possibly corresponds to TRBD1 (5 bases). CDR1 is MDHEN and CDR2 is SYDVKM in the germline V gene. The CDR3 runs to 14 residues. The germline V and J ends were trimmed by 2 bases and 4 bases, with 11 bases remaining between them. This chain's CDR3 is CASSLDSPIYGYTF. The DNA for the CDR3 is TGTGCCAGCAGTTTAGACAGTCCCATCTATGGCTACACCTTC.

J is TRBJ1-2 and V is TRBV18, with a tentative D call TRBD1 (5 bases). Germline V gene data show CDR1 as KGHSH and CDR2 as LQKENI. V lost 3 bases to trimming and J lost 5 bases, with 7 bases between them. The CDR3 totals 12 residues. The CDR3 nucleotides are TGTGCCAGCTCACCCAGGGATTATGGCTACACCTTC. This encodes CASSPRDYGYTF.

The chain uses TRBV5-1 and TRBJ1-2; D not resolved. This CDR3 region has 12 residues. Germline CDR1 SGHRS, CDR2 YFSETQ. V shed 0 bases and J shed 8 bases, with 8 bases lying between them. The CDR3 region is CASSLGASGYTF. The CDR3 coding sequence is TGCGCCAGCAGCTTGGGGGCGAGCGGCTACACCTTC.

V and J are TRBV4-1 and TRBJ2-7, with TRBD1 matching 7 bases. The CDR3 has 14 residues. Germline CDR1 reads MGHRA; CDR2 reads YSYEKL. V was pared by 3 bases and J by 4 bases, with 6 bases of the junction left unmatched. The CDR3 DNA reads TGCGCCAGCAGCCACCTCCCAGGGGGATACGAGCAGTACTTC. It yields the protein CASSHLPGGYEQYF.

This clone turned up a few times. J is TRBJ2-7 and V is TRBV2; perhaps TRBD1 as D (5 bases). Per germline, CDR1 SNHLY and CDR2 FYNNEI. The CDR3 consists of 13 residues. V was pared by 4 bases and J by 6 bases, with 13 bases between. This CDR3 reads CASSGQGSVEQYF. The CDR3 DNA follows: TGTGCCAGCAGTGGCCAGGGTTCAGTCGAGCAGTACTTC.